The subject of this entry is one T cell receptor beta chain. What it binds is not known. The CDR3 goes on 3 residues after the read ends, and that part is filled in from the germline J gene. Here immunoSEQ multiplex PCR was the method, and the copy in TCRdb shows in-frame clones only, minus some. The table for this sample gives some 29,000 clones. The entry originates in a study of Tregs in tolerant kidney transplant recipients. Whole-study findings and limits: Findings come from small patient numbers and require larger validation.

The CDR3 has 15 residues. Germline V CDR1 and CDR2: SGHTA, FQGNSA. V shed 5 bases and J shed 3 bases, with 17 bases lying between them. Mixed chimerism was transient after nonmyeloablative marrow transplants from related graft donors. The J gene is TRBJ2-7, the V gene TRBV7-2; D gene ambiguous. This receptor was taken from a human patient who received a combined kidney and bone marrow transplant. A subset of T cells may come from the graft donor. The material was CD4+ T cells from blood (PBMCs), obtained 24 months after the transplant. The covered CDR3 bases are TGTGCCAGCAGCACTAATTTTAATTCTTTCTACGAG. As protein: CASSTNFNSFYE. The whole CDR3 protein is CASSTNFNSFYEQYF.